This T cell receptor beta chain was documented in a study of cytomegalovirus exposure and HLA in healthy donors. This clone was detected once. Its antigen is as yet unknown. Amplification used 60 Vbeta primers and 13 Jbeta primers. Per the study methods: Around 9.9 million shared chains were among the roughly 78 million unique TCR beta chains that a later analysis counted. Data came from immunoSEQ multiplex PCR; TCRdb stores just in-frame clones and leaves some out. V, J and clone size are taken as reported in that table, and D and trimming were inferred from the DNA itself. The repertoire holds a few hundred thousand clones, approximately 79% seen once, with around 1.8% in the top ten. General study findings and limits: Presence/absence comparisons presumed near-even sequencing depth among donors.

CDR3 size: 17 residues. Germline V gives CDR1 SGHRS, CDR2 YFSETQ. The ends lost 4 bases at V and 2 bases at J; junction bases unmatched: 13. The sequenced sample consisted of PBMCs. This chain joins TRBV5-1 and TRBJ2-3; 7 bases map to TRBD1. The TCR sequence derives from a man younger than 35 in good health and CMV-seronegative. As DNA, the CDR3 is TGCGCCAGCAGCCACGGACAGGCTCCTAAACTCACAGATACGCAGTATTTT. Translating gives CASSHGQAPKLTDTQYF. Variable domain in full (rest from reference TRBV5-1 and TRBJ2-3): KAGVTQTPRYLIKTRGQQVTLSCSPISGHRSVSWYQQTPGQGLQFLFEYFSETQRNKGNFPGRFSGRQFSNSRSEMNVSTLELGDSALYLCASSHGQAPKLTDTQYFGPGTRLTVL.